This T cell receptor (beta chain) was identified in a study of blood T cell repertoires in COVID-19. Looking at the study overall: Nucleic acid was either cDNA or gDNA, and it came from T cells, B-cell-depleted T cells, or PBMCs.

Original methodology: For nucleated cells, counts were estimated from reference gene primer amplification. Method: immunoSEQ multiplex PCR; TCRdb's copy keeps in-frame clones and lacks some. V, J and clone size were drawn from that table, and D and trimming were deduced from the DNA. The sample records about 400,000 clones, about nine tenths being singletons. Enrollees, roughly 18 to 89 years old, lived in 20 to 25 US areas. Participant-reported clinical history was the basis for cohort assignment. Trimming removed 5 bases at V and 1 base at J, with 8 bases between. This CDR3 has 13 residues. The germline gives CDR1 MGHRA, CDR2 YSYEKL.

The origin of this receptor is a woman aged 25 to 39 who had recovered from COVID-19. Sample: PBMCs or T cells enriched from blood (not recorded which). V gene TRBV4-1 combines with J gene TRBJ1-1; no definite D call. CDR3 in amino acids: CASSATENTEAFF. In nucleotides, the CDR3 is TGCGCCAGCAGCGCAACAGAGAACACTGAAGCTTTCTTT.